In this sample, the clone carrying this T cell receptor beta chain turned up a few times. Antigen specificity is unknown. The record originates from a study of early T cells in non-severe SARS-CoV-2 infection. For the study at large: The sequenced material was bulk RNA from unsorted whole blood, and its chains were unpaired.

The CDR3 totals 14 residues. Germline CDR1 and CDR2: SGDLS and YYNGEE. V was pared by 0 bases and J by 6 bases, with 12 bases between. Study-wide findings and caveats: Clonotype matching in VDJdb favored anti-spike CD8 responses and did not capture private and CD4 specificities.

As part of library construction, unique molecular identifiers were attached to individual cDNA molecules. From the 5' RACE reads, TCRdb called clonotypes with MiXCR, one entry per CDR3 protein. The table shows approximately 49,000 distinct CDR3 sequences, with 12% occurring only once. The clonotype comes from an adult who was a healthcare worker with PCR-confirmed SARS-CoV-2 infection or an uninfected control (not recorded which). The sequencing sample was made of whole blood. V and J are TRBV9 and TRBJ1-1, with D perhaps TRBD1 (6 bases). This CDR3 is CASSVEGGSAEAFF. Written as DNA, the CDR3 is TGTGCCAGCAGCGTAGAGGGGGGCAGCGCTGAAGCTTTCTTT. Variable domain in full (rest from reference TRBV9 and TRBJ1-1): DSGVTQTPKHLITATGQRVTLRCSPRSGDLSVYWYQQSLDQGLQFLIQYYNGEERAKGNILERFSAQQFPDLHSELNLSSLELGDSALYFCASSVEGGSAEAFFGQGTRLTVV.